These T cell receptor beta chains were read from a single sample in a study of blood T cells in healthy people across ages. MiXCR, run by TCRdb on the 5' RACE reads, gives a single entry per CDR3 protein. The sample records about 1.6 million distinct CDR3 sequences, about 32% being singletons. The sequencing sample was made of blood. The receptors shown here come from a woman in her thirties in good health. CDR3s include the opening cysteine and the closing phenylalanine or tryptophan. D genes are given only for firm matches. Clone size appears in some rows only: once, few, many, or a class for an expanded clone.

cdr3_aa cdr3_nt v_call d_call j_call clone_size
CASSTRDSVSSTDTQYF TGTGCCAGCAGCACCCGGGACAGCGTCTCTAGCACAGATACGCAGTATTTT TRBV7-8 TRBD1 TRBJ2-3 .
CASSLQGIGEQYF TGCGCCAGCAGCCTACAGGGTATTGGGGAGCAGTACTTC TRBV5-1 . TRBJ2-7 .
CSAQPGGSTVHGYTF TGCAGTGCGCAGCCAGGGGGCAGTACGGTGCATGGCTACACCTTC TRBV20-1 TRBD1 TRBJ1-2 .
CASRFDGANVLTF TGTGCCAGCAGATTTGACGGGGCCAACGTCCTGACTTTC TRBV27 . TRBJ2-6 .
CASTKTWGDTQYF TGTGCCAGCACCAAAACGTGGGGAGATACGCAGTATTTT TRBV12-3/TRBV12-4 . TRBJ2-3 few
CSASGEGLGGVSGSYEQYF TGCAGTGCTAGCGGCGAGGGACTAGGAGGGGTTTCTGGCTCCTACGAGCAGTACTTC TRBV20-1 TRBD2 TRBJ2-7 .
CASSLAGGGAGHYEQYF TGTGCCAGCAGCTTAGCTGGAGGGGGGGCCGGGCACTACGAGCAGTACTTC TRBV7-8 . TRBJ2-7 .
CASSQTGEAFF TGTGCCAGCAGCCAAACAGGGGAAGCTTTCTTT TRBV3-1 . TRBJ1-1 few
CASTSRGEDNYGYTF TGTGCCAGCACCAGTCGCGGGGAGGATAACTATGGCTACACCTTC TRBV9 . TRBJ1-2 few
CASRRGTPRETQYF TGTGCCAGCAGAAGGGGGACTCCTAGGGAGACCCAGTACTTC TRBV7-2 . TRBJ2-5 few
CSATGGQSSYNEQFF TGCAGTGCTACCGGCGGACAGAGCTCCTACAATGAGCAGTTCTTC TRBV20-1 . TRBJ2-1 few
CASLPGLGHEQFF TGCGCCAGCCTTCCGGGACTAGGCCATGAGCAGTTCTTC TRBV10-2 TRBD2 TRBJ2-1 few
CTSLGGGGTYEQYF TGTACCAGCCTCGGCGGGGGGGGAACTTACGAGCAGTACTTC TRBV28 TRBD2 TRBJ2-7 .
CASSRGSGRAPGNEQFF TGTGCCAGCTCAAGGGGTAGCGGGAGGGCCCCAGGTAATGAGCAGTTCTTC TRBV7-9 TRBD2 TRBJ2-1 .
CASSVRLGTTYEQYF TGTGCCAGCAGCGTCCGTTTGGGAACCACCTACGAGCAGTACTTC TRBV5-6 . TRBJ2-7 few
CASSRPGAGANVLTF TGCGCCAGCAGCCGACCGGGAGCTGGGGCCAACGTCCTGACTTTC TRBV4-1 . TRBJ2-6 .
CASSWLVRQETQYF TGTGCCAGCAGCTGGTTAGTCAGGCAAGAGACCCAGTACTTC TRBV5-5 . TRBJ2-5 once
CASSLFASGYYEQYF TGTGCCAGCAGTTTATTCGCCTCTGGGTACTACGAGCAGTACTTC TRBV27 . TRBJ2-7 few
CASSPHSGTSSYEQYF TGTGCCAGCAGTCCCCATAGCGGGACTAGCTCCTACGAGCAGTACTTC TRBV6-6 TRBD2 TRBJ2-7 .
CASSSRVQGTQETQYF TGTGCCAGCAGTTCTAGGGTACAGGGGACGCAAGAGACCCAGTACTTC TRBV28 TRBD1 TRBJ2-5 .
CSARDTGGKGDTQYF TGCAGTGCTAGAGATACGGGGGGGAAAGGAGATACGCAGTATTTT TRBV20-1 TRBD2 TRBJ2-3 .
CASTNITGDDTEAFF TGTGCCAGCACCAATATTACAGGGGACGACACTGAAGCTTTCTTT TRBV27 TRBD1 TRBJ1-1 .
CASSLSRWGREETQYF TGTGCCAGCAGTTTATCCAGGTGGGGACGTGAAGAGACCCAGTACTTC TRBV28 . TRBJ2-5 few
CATYDGTSGMETQYF TGTGCCACCTACGACGGGACTAGCGGGATGGAGACCCAGTACTTC TRBV15 TRBD2 TRBJ2-5 few
CSSRGGQETQYF TGCAGCTCGAGGGGGGGGCAAGAGACCCAGTACTTC TRBV29-1 . TRBJ2-5 many
CSARTEYYGYTF TGCAGTGCTAGAACAGAATACTATGGCTACACCTTC TRBV20-1 . TRBJ1-2 many
CSARGKPDKQYF TGCAGTGCTAGAGGCAAGCCGGACAAGCAGTACTTC TRBV20-1 . TRBJ2-7 few
CASSCDGSANEQFF TGTGCCAGCAGTTGTGACGGGAGCGCCAATGAGCAGTTCTTC TRBV12-3/TRBV12-4 . TRBJ2-1 .
CASSQPGQGRSGYTF TGTGCCAGCAGCCAACCGGGACAGGGTCGCTCTGGCTACACCTTC TRBV12-3/TRBV12-4 TRBD1 TRBJ1-2 .
CASSEAGILYEQYF TGTGCCAGCAGTGAGGCGGGGATCCTTTACGAGCAGTACTTC TRBV25-1 . TRBJ2-7 .
CSARERQGGRNQPQHF TGCAGTGCTAGAGAACGACAGGGCGGGCGCAATCAGCCCCAGCATTTT TRBV20-1 TRBD1 TRBJ1-5 few
CSANDRGRRNEKLFF TGCAGTGCTAATGACAGGGGACGCAGGAATGAAAAACTGTTTTTT TRBV20-1 TRBD1 TRBJ1-4 few
CASSQGLAGPYEQYF TGCGCCAGCAGCCAGGGACTAGCGGGGCCCTACGAGCAGTACTTC TRBV4-1 TRBD2 TRBJ2-7 many
CASSFQRGYEQYF TGTGCCAGCAGTTTTCAACGCGGCTACGAGCAGTACTTC TRBV12-3/TRBV12-4 . TRBJ2-7 many
CAWSGGGTYEQYF TGTGCCTGGAGCGGGGGGGGAACCTACGAGCAGTACTTC TRBV30 TRBD2 TRBJ2-7 few
CASSFRGQGETQYF TGTGCCAGCAGTTTCCGGGGGCAGGGGGAGACCCAGTACTTC TRBV27 . TRBJ2-5 .
CASSQVAGGEAYEQYF TGTGCCAGCAGCCAAGTAGCGGGAGGGGAGGCCTACGAGCAGTACTTC TRBV7-2 TRBD2 TRBJ2-7 few
CASSGASGRRNEQFF TGTGCCAGCAGTGGGGCTAGCGGGAGAAGGAATGAGCAGTTCTTC TRBV2 TRBD2 TRBJ2-1 few
CASSSPDRLGNEQFF TGTGCCAGCAGTTCCCCGGACAGGCTAGGCAATGAGCAGTTCTTC TRBV27 TRBD1 TRBJ2-1 .
CASSLSGMEGYTF TGTGCCAGCAGCCTGTCAGGGATGGAGGGCTACACCTTC TRBV28 . TRBJ1-2 .
CASSQEVRDTQYF TGCGCCAGCAGCCAAGAAGTCCGAGATACGCAGTATTTT TRBV4-1 . TRBJ2-3 many
CSASPGGLAEWLWGGETQYF TGCAGTGCTAGCCCAGGGGGACTAGCGGAGTGGTTGTGGGGCGGAGAGACCCAGTACTTC TRBV20-1 TRBD2 TRBJ2-5 few